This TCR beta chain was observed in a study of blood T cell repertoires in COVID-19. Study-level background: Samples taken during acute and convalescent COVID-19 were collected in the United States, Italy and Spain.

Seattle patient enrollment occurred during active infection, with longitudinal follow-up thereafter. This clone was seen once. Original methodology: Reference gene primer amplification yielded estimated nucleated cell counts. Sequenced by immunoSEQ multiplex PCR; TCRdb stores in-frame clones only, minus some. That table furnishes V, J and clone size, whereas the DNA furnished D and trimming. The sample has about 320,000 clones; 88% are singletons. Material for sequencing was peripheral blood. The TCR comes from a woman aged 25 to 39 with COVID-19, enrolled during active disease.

This CDR3 is CATRLANEQFF. The CDR3 DNA sequence: TGTGCCACCAGGTTAGCCAATGAGCAGTTCTTC. The chain links TRBV24-1 to TRBJ2-1; D not certain. Between the trimmed V and J ends, which lost 7 bases and 6 bases, there was a span of 6 bases. Germline values: CDR1 KGHDR, CDR2 SFDVKD. This CDR3 has 11 amino acids.